This TCR beta chain was captured in a study of tumor-infiltrating lymphocytes in primary liver carcinoma. This clonotype has only a few counts. The antigen is undetermined. This CDR3 is built from 15 residues. CDR1 is GTSNPN, CDR2 SVGIG, per germline (reference sequence). V was clipped by 2 bases and J by 4 bases, with 15 bases between them. A constant-region primer served to make TCR beta cDNA from around 540 ng total RNA. TCR beta libraries came from three nested multiplex PCR rounds using slightly modified ARM-PCR. TRBV1-TRBV30 forward primers paired with a C-beta reverse primer were used in the first two PCR rounds, which ran approximately 10 cycles each. TCRdb re-called the multiplex PCR reads through MiXCR, storing one row per CDR3 protein. The sample lists a few hundred thousand distinct CDR3 sequences, nearly 60% occurring once. Germline DNA was also extracted, and blood RNA derived from unsorted whole blood. Around 4.3 milliliters of peripheral blood were drawn presurgically.

Study results and caveats: Tumor tissue displayed a significantly greater top-250-clone fraction than blood (p = 0.039).

The chain carries TRBV30 and TRBJ2-1, with D perhaps TRBD2 (6 bases). The sample taken for sequencing was peripheral blood. The TCR comes from a woman in her twenties or thirties with primary liver carcinoma and hepatitis B virus infection. The CDR3 here is CAWSSGSGFYNEQFF. The CDR3 bases are TGTGCCTGGAGTTCTGGTAGCGGCTTTTACAATGAGCAGTTCTTC.